This T cell receptor beta chain comes out of a study of blood T cell repertoires in COVID-19 (dated by TCRdb to about 2020). With respect to the entire study: Samples covering the acute and convalescent phases of COVID-19 were provided by collaborators in the United States, Italy and Spain. The material from the prospective study consisted of cDNA or gDNA derived from T cells, B-cell-depleted T cells, or PBMCs. The dataset comprised deeply sampled blood TCRbeta repertoires from subjects exposed to, actively infected with, or recovered from COVID-19. The repertoires were made available in a free public database intended to serve as a resource for research on the immune response to SARS-CoV-2. Samples were obtained from the ongoing ImmuneRACE study (first 160 participants) and from 1,254 subjects provided by 6 global collaborators. Nearly every sample came with metadata listing a de-identified subject ID, COVID-19 status, age in years and sex. Where HLA class I and class II types were available, the types were taken from metadata supplied by the sample provider, not from assay-based typing.

As to this clone: Its cognate antigen has yet to be identified. No much larger clone exists at a distance of one base, and base qualities are not known.

The immunoSEQ Assay, a bias-controlled multiplex PCR, was used to amplify TCRbeta CDR3 regions from genomic DNA. Per the original workflow: Within the assay, amplification of reference gene primers was used to estimate how many nucleated cells each sample contained. To quantify the absolute abundance of each unique TCRbeta CDR3 rearrangement, sequence reads were collapsed and filtered. For each sample, productive Simpson clonality was calculated as the square root of Simpson's diversity index across productive rearrangements. Imported from immuneACCESS, the table was reduced by TCRdb to in-frame sequences with V and J called. These copies leave out some clones; in studies compared against another copy, an unresolved V gene accounts for under half, and the cause of the remainder is not known. D and trimming were read from the DNA, whereas the V and J calls and clone size are those reported in that table. Here the sample has around 300,000 clones; around 90% occur a single time. The ten largest clonotypes hold around 0.9% of the sample.

The CDR3 runs 16 amino acids, cysteine and phenylalanine included. The retained sequence is limited to the CDR3, 48 bases, with the frame set at the first base. V sheds 0 bases and J sheds 2 bases, leaving 11 bases between their ends. CDR1 and CDR2 are drawn from the germline V gene: MNHEY, SVGEGT. General findings and caveats noted by the study authors: Clinical and demographic metadata were provided uncurated, with the amount varying by source and participant.

Enrolling through a virtual design, the prospective study's participants ranged in age from roughly 18 to 90 years and lived across approximately 25 United States geographic areas. To assign participants to cohorts, the prospective study relied on clinical history that participants themselves reported in a screening survey and a study questionnaire. ImmuneRACE Cohort 3 recovered participants were defined by two consecutive negative NP/OP PCR tests, healthcare professional clearance, or symptom resolution. Mobile phlebotomists in the prospective study collected whole blood, serum and a nasopharyngeal or oropharyngeal swab from every participant. Prospective study participants could optionally give additional blood draws and questionnaires over a roughly two-month period. Prospective study blood samples were shipped either frozen or at room temperature before DNA extraction.

The source material was PBMCs or T cells enriched from blood (not recorded which). Here the chain combines TRBV6-2 or TRBV6-3 and TRBJ1-5; the D gene is not confidently resolved. The sequence was collected from a woman in her 30s who had recovered from COVID-19. The sequenced DNA is TGTGCCAGCAGTTACTCAAGTAGAGGAGGCAATCAGCCCCAGCATTTT. Its coded protein is CASSYSSRGGNQPQHF.